These 22 T cell receptor beta chains originate from one sample sequenced in a study of blood T cell repertoires in COVID-19. Clones were sequenced by immunoSEQ multiplex PCR, and TCRdb holds only the in-frame ones, with some missing. The sample yields roughly 250,000 clones, 70% to 90% seen once. Sequencing input: peripheral blood. The receptor source for this set is a woman aged 40 to 49 with acute or convalescent COVID-19.

V and J are TRBV7-8 and TRBJ2-5; D call uncertain. The CDR3 runs 11 residues. Germline V gene data show CDR1 as SGHVS and CDR2 as FQNEAQ. Between the trimmed V and J ends, which lost 5 bases and 2 bases, there was a span of 3 bases. The CDR3 nucleotides are TGTGCCAGCAGCCCGCAAGAGACCCAGTACTTC. Residues: CASSPQETQYF.

This clone was detected once. The V and J genes are TRBV5-1 and TRBJ2-5, with D perhaps TRBD1 (5 bases). Trimming removed 5 bases from V and 1 base from J, with 9 bases in between. The germline V gene has CDR1 SGHRS and CDR2 YFSETQ. This CDR3 contains 13 residues. In nucleotides, the CDR3 is TGCGCCAGCAGTAAGGGGCCCCAAGAGACCCAGTACTTC. Translating it yields CASSKGPQETQYF. The full variable domain, with the rest looked up from reference TRBV5-1 and TRBJ2-5, is KAGVTQTPRYLIKTRGQQVTLSCSPISGHRSVSWYQQTPGQGLQFLFEYFSETQRNKGNFPGRFSGRQFSNSRSEMNVSTLELGDSALYLCASSKGPQETQYFGPGTRLLVL.

The rearrangement joins TRBV4-1 to TRBJ2-1, with 7 bases that match TRBD1. Trimming at V came to 5 bases and at J to 7 bases, leaving 17 bases not matched to a gene. The CDR3 loop spans 17 amino acids. CDR1 MGHRA and CDR2 YSYEKL come from the germline V gene. In DNA form, the CDR3 reads TGCGCCAGCAGCACAGGGGCGGCTATTCCTACCATTAATGAGCAGTTCTTC. Translating it yields CASSTGAAIPTINEQFF.

This clone was recorded only once. V and J are TRBV9 and TRBJ2-2; 10 nucleotides agree with TRBD2. V was clipped by 3 bases and J by 10 bases; unmatched bases: 12. The CDR3 consists of 16 residues. CDR1 is SGDLS, CDR2 YYNGEE, per germline. The CDR3 nucleotides are TGTGCCAGCAGCGCCCGGGGAGCGGGGGGGCCCGAGGAGCTGTTTTTT. It is translated as CASSARGAGGPEELFF.

This chain joins TRBV12-3 or TRBV12-4 and TRBJ1-4; TRBD1 agrees at 8 bases. The J segment lost 14 bases and the V segment lost 6 bases, leaving 11 bases of the junction unmatched. The CDR3 consists of 13 residues. The CDR3: CASSGTGRLGLFF. In DNA form, the CDR3 reads TGTGCCAGCAGCGGGACAGGCCGGTTAGGGCTGTTTTTT.

The CDR3 bases are TGTGCCAGCAGTGTGGACAGGGGACTGGGAGCTGGCTACACCTTC. Its translation: CASSVDRGLGAGYTF. The genes are TRBV2 and TRBJ1-2, with 9 bases identical to TRBD1. With V trimmed by 4 bases and J by 7 bases, 10 bases remained unmatched. Germline lookup yields CDR1 SNHLY and CDR2 FYNNEI. This CDR3 spans 15 amino acids.

This chain connects TRBV5-8 to TRBJ2-3, with TRBD1 matching over 11 bases. The junction had 2 bases not matched to a gene; V was cut back by 3 bases and J by 5 bases. The CDR3 is 14 amino acids. Per germline, CDR1 SGHTS and CDR2 YDEGEE. CDR3 amino acids: CASSSDRGLDTQYF. The DNA of the CDR3 is TGTGCCAGCAGCTCGGACAGGGGGCTAGATACGCAGTATTTT.

This chain connects TRBV6-5 to TRBJ1-1, with 10 bases lining up with TRBD1. Trimming removed 8 bases from V and 1 base from J; junction bases left unmatched: 7. Germline-derived CDR1 and CDR2 are MNHEY and SVGAGI. The CDR3 spans 15 residues. The CDR3 reads CASQTGGAGNTEAFF. The CDR3 coding sequence is TGTGCCAGCCAGACAGGGGGCGCGGGGAACACTGAAGCTTTCTTT.

This chain joins TRBV20-1 and TRBJ2-1, with 9 bases lining up with TRBD2. V was clipped by 3 bases and J by 0 bases; unmatched bases: 3. The CDR3 loop spans 15 amino acids. Germline V gene lookup returns CDR1 DFQATT and CDR2 SNEGSKA (reference sequence). CDR3 bases: TGCAGTGCTAGTAGCGGGGGCAACTCCTACAATGAGCAGTTCTTC. Its translation is CSASSGGNSYNEQFF.

This chain links TRBV6-5 with TRBJ1-5; no definite D call. Germline V gene data show CDR1 as MNHEY and CDR2 as SVGAGI. The CDR3 is 15 residues long. The germline V and J ends were trimmed by 10 bases and 0 bases, with 16 bases remaining between them. The CDR3 sequence: CATEQRVYSNQPQHF. CDR3 bases: TGTGCCACGGAGCAGCGGGTGTATAGCAATCAGCCCCAGCATTTT.

The chain joins TRBV2 to TRBJ1-3; D remains ambiguous. V shed 0 bases and J shed 0 bases, with 9 bases lying between them. CDR1 and CDR2 from the germline V gene are SNHLY and FYNNEI. The CDR3 has 16 residues. The CDR3 DNA reads TGTGCCAGCAGTGAAGCTTATTTTCGCTCTGGAAACACCATATATTTT. Translating it yields CASSEAYFRSGNTIYF.

In its sample, this clone was seen once. V gene TRBV5-6 combines with J gene TRBJ2-3; D remains ambiguous. Germline CDR1 and CDR2: SGHDT and YYEEEE. V was trimmed by 0 bases and J by 9 bases, leaving 8 bases between them. The CDR3 covers 12 residues. DNA for the CDR3: TGTGCCAGCAGCTTGGCGAGTCTCACGCAGTATTTT. Residues: CASSLASLTQYF.

The V gene is TRBV4-2, the J gene TRBJ2-3; D not certain. V was clipped by 3 bases and J by 2 bases, with 18 bases between them. The germline V gene has CDR1 LGHNA and CDR2 YNFKEQ. The length of the CDR3 is 17 residues. CDR3 in amino acids: CASSHSLLEPTTDTQYF. The CDR3 DNA sequence: TGTGCCAGCAGCCACTCCCTTCTGGAGCCCACCACAGATACGCAGTATTTT.

The chain couples TRBV6-2 or TRBV6-3 to TRBJ1-1; D is unresolved. Germline CDR1 and CDR2: MNHEY and SVGEGT. V was shortened by 2 bases and J by 3 bases, with 16 bases between the two germline ends. CDR3 length: 16 residues. The chain's CDR3 is CASSYRRGSGDTEAFF. The CDR3 DNA reads as TGTGCCAGCAGTTACCGTAGAGGATCTGGAGACACTGAAGCTTTCTTT.

The chain links TRBV11-2 to TRBJ2-4, with unresolved D. This CDR3 is 18 amino acids long. The germline V and J ends were trimmed by 1 base and 1 base, with 17 bases remaining between them. Germline CDR1 reads SGHAT; CDR2 reads FQNNGV. The chain's CDR3 is CASSLGPPRVYAKNIQYF. CDR3 sequence (DNA): TGTGCCAGCAGCTTAGGACCCCCCCGGGTATATGCCAAAAACATTCAGTACTTC.

The chain combines TRBV5-1 with TRBJ2-3, with 7 nucleotides matching TRBD2. V was pared by 0 bases and J by 11 bases, with 9 bases of the junction left unmatched. This CDR3 region has 14 residues. CDR1 is SGHRS, CDR2 YFSETQ, per germline. CDR3 DNA sequence: TGCGCCAGCAGCTTGGGGGGAGCGGGGCCCTTGCAGTATTTT. It codes for CASSLGGAGPLQYF. The full variable domain, rest sourced from reference TRBV5-1 and TRBJ2-3, is KAGVTQTPRYLIKTRGQQVTLSCSPISGHRSVSWYQQTPGQGLQFLFEYFSETQRNKGNFPGRFSGRQFSNSRSEMNVSTLELGDSALYLCASSLGGAGPLQYFGPGTRLTVL.

As regards this clone: Within the sample, other DNA sequences also encode this same CDR3. The J gene is TRBJ1-1, the V gene TRBV4-1, with D perhaps matching TRBD1 (5 bases). Trimming shortened V by 4 bases and J by 2 bases, and 8 bases separated the two germline ends. This CDR3 comprises 13 residues. Germline values: CDR1 MGHRA, CDR2 YSYEKL. The CDR3, as DNA: TGCGCCAGCAGCCCGGGGGGTAACACTGAAGCTTTCTTT. This sequence encodes CASSPGGNTEAFF.

As regards this clone: One end of the junction fails to match germline, which may point to a read error. The chain is built from TRBV7-9 and TRBJ1-4; the match to TRBD1 covers 8 bases. Germline assignment: CDR1 SEHNR and CDR2 FQNEAQ (reference sequence). The CDR3 covers 14 residues. The CDR3 region is CASSGDRRYEILFF. CDR3 coding DNA: TGTGCCAGCAGCGGGGACAGGCGGTATGAAATACTGTTTTTT.

This clone was found once. V is TRBV7-9 and J is TRBJ2-1, with D possibly TRBD1 on 6 matching bases. The CDR3 has 16 amino acids. The germline gives CDR1 SEHNR, CDR2 FQNEAQ (reference sequence). Trimming took off 4 bases at V and 0 bases at J, with 13 bases between the two ends. In nucleotides, the CDR3 is TGTGCCAGCAGCTATGGACAGTTCGCCTCCTACAATGAGCAGTTCTTC. Translating gives CASSYGQFASYNEQFF.

The chain couples TRBV6-6 to TRBJ2-7; TRBD2 might be the D (6 bases). Germline V CDR1 and CDR2: MNHNY, SVGAGI (reference sequence). Trimming pared 0 bases from V and 1 base from J, leaving 10 bases between. The CDR3 contains 15 residues. CDR3 sequence (DNA): TGTGCCAGCAGTTACTCACAGACTAGTTCCTACGAGCAGTACGTC. Protein: CASSYSQTSSYEQYV.

In DNA, the CDR3 is TGTGCCAGCAGCCAAGGGGACAGGGATTATGGCTACACCTTC. This gives the protein CASSQGDRDYGYTF. This chain links TRBV4-2 with TRBJ1-2, with 9 bases matching TRBD1. J was trimmed by 5 bases and V by 1 base; bases with no gene match: 2. The CDR3 covers 14 residues. Per germline, CDR1 LGHNA and CDR2 YNFKEQ.

The J gene is TRBJ2-3, the V gene TRBV5-6, with TRBD2 matching over 7 bases. The CDR3 length is 16 residues. The junction had 8 bases not matched to a gene; V was cut back by 3 bases and J by 1 base. Germline lookup yields CDR1 SGHDT and CDR2 YYEEEE. In DNA form, the CDR3 reads TGTGCCAGCAGCTGGGCTGCGGGGAGGGGCACAGATACGCAGTATTTT. Encoded protein: CASSWAAGRGTDTQYF.